This TCR beta chain was obtained from a study of blood T cell repertoires in COVID-19. The overall study: Samples came from the United States, Italy and Spain, spanning acute and convalescent COVID-19. Nucleic acid was either cDNA or gDNA, and it came from T cells, B-cell-depleted T cells, or PBMCs.

Germline CDR1 reads KGHDR; CDR2 reads SFDVKD. Trimming took 4 bases from V and 2 from J, leaving 15 bases between them. The CDR3 consists of 16 residues. In the source study's methods: By means of reference gene primer amplification, nucleated cell counts were estimated. TCRdb's copy holds only in-frame clones and misses some; the assay was immunoSEQ multiplex PCR. The V and J calls and clone size are taken from that table; D and trimming were inferred from the DNA. The table lists some 310,000 clones, about nine tenths of them singletons. This sequence joins TRBV24-1 and TRBJ2-3; D is perhaps TRBD2 (6 bases). The source is a man aged 50-60 years with active or convalescent COVID-19. Sequences were obtained from peripheral blood. The CDR3 DNA reads as TGTGCCACCAGTGACCCAACTAGCCGTCACACAGATACGCAGTATTTT. It codes for CATSDPTSRHTDTQYF.